A single sample gave rise to the 14 T cell receptor beta chains below, sequenced in a study of cytomegalovirus exposure and HLA in healthy donors. The PCR employed 60 Vbeta primers together with 13 Jbeta primers. Measured with immunoSEQ multiplex PCR; TCRdb has only the in-frame clones, and not every one. The sample carries approximately 200,000 clones, 70% to 80% recorded once. The sequenced material came from PBMCs. The receptors were sampled from a woman in her 30s in good health and CMV-seropositive.

This chain links TRBV6-1 with TRBJ1-2; 8 nucleotides agree with TRBD1. Germline V gene data show CDR1 as MNHNS and CDR2 as SASEGT. This CDR3 region has 16 residues. The trim removed 1 base at V and 4 bases at J, leaving 8 bases unmatched. CDR3 region: CASSEEPGQGSYGYTF. The CDR3 region has the DNA TGTGCCAGCAGTGAAGAGCCCGGACAGGGCTCCTATGGCTACACCTTC.

The gene calls are TRBV27 and TRBJ2-1; 9 positions match TRBD2. Trimming removed 3 bases from V and 1 base from J; junction bases left unmatched: 7. The CDR3 loop spans 17 amino acids. Germline assignment: CDR1 MNHEY and CDR2 SMNVEV (reference sequence). CDR3 in amino acids: CASSFTSGWRSYNEQFF. Here the CDR3 DNA reads TGTGCCAGCAGTTTCACTAGCGGGTGGCGGTCCTACAATGAGCAGTTCTTC.

The V and J genes are TRBV19 and TRBJ1-5; D not resolved. Trimming removed 5 bases at V and 7 bases at J, with 9 bases between. There are 12 residues in the CDR3. CDR1 is LNHDA and CDR2 is SQIVND in the germline V gene (reference sequence). CDR3 sequence (DNA): TGTGCCAGTAGTGTGGTCGGGCAGCCCCAGCATTTT. It codes for CASSVVGQPQHF.

The chain joins TRBV25-1 to TRBJ2-7; possible D gene TRBD2, 5 bases. From germline, CDR1 is MGHDK and CDR2 SYGVNS. Trimming took 8 bases from V and 0 from J, leaving 14 bases between them. The CDR3 sequence is 14 residues long. The CDR3 sequence is CASVEDDLSYEQYF. The CDR3 DNA reads as TGTGCCAGCGTGGAGGATGATCTCTCCTACGAGCAGTACTTC.

The V gene is TRBV5-1, the J gene TRBJ1-2; 7 nucleotides line up with TRBD1. V lost 5 bases, J lost 6 bases, and 4 bases stayed unmatched. Germline-derived CDR1 and CDR2 are SGHRS and YFSETQ. The CDR3 length is 12 residues. The CDR3 sequence is CASRGGGDGYTF. The CDR3 bases are TGCGCCAGCAGAGGAGGGGGCGATGGCTACACCTTC.

This clone was counted a few times. CDR3 in DNA: TGTGCCAGCAGTTACAGTAGCGGGGCGAACACCGGGGAGCTGTTTTTT. Amino acids: CASSYSSGANTGELFF. The V call is TRBV6-6, the J call TRBJ2-2; 8 positions agree with TRBD2. The CDR3 has 16 residues. Germline CDR1 reads MNHNY; CDR2 reads SVGAGI (reference sequence). J lost 0 bases, V lost 2 bases, and 2 bases had no gene match.

This clone was seen more than once but under ten times. The chain links TRBV25-1 to TRBJ1-1; possibly TRBD1 for D (6 bases). Germline assignment: CDR1 MGHDK and CDR2 SYGVNS. V lost 3 bases to trimming and J lost 3 bases, with 14 bases between them. The length of the CDR3 is 15 residues. The DNA of the CDR3 is TGTGCCAGCAGTGACTTAAGGGGGATAGACACTGAAGCTTTCTTT. Translated, it gives CASSDLRGIDTEAFF. The entire variable domain, with the rest obtained from reference TRBV25-1 and TRBJ1-1, is as follows: EADIYQTPRYLVIGTGKKITLECSQTMGHDKMYWYQQDPGMELHLIHYSYGVNSTEKGDLSSESTVSRIRTEHFPLTLESARPSHTSQYLCASSDLRGIDTEAFFGQGTRLTVV.

V usage is TRBV10-3 and J usage is TRBJ1-1; 12 bases align to TRBD1. Germline CDR1 reads ENHRY; CDR2 reads SYGVKD. CDR3 length: 14 amino acids. The V gene end was trimmed by 10 bases and the J gene end by 8 bases; junction bases not matched to a gene: 11. CDR3 nucleotides: TGTGCCACGGGGACAGGGGGCGCTGAGATGGAAGCTTTCTTT. It yields the protein CATGTGGAEMEAFF.

The chain is built from TRBV6-6 and TRBJ1-2; 9 bases map to TRBD1. CDR1 and CDR2 (germline): MNHNY, SVGAGI (reference sequence). V dropped 6 bases and J dropped 6; count of bases not matched to a gene: 11. CDR3 length equals 15 residues. The CDR3 sequence is CASSYMGQGINGYTF. CDR3 bases: TGTGCCAGCAGCTATATGGGACAGGGTATAAATGGCTACACCTTC.

The chain uses TRBV4-1 and TRBJ1-2; TRBD1 matches at 8 bases. V trimming: 0 bases; J trimming: 8 bases; junction bases outside the gene matches: 14. Per germline, CDR1 MGHRA and CDR2 YSYEKL. The CDR3 consists of 17 residues. The chain's CDR3 is CASSQDHQGAFVRGYTF. The DNA for the CDR3 is TGCGCCAGCAGCCAAGATCACCAGGGGGCCTTTGTACGCGGCTACACCTTC.

The chain uses TRBV14 and TRBJ2-7; TRBD2 aligns across 11 bases. V lost 4 bases and J lost 2; bases outside the gene matches: 10. CDR3 length: 17 residues. Germline V gene data show CDR1 as SGHDN and CDR2 as FVKESK. In DNA, the CDR3 is TGTGCCAGCAGCCCAAGATACCCGGGACTAGCGGCCTACGAGCAGTACTTC. Amino acids: CASSPRYPGLAAYEQYF.

The J gene is TRBJ2-3, the V gene TRBV18; no clear D. V shed 3 bases and J shed 5 bases, with 9 bases lying between them. The length of the CDR3 is 13 residues. The germline gives CDR1 KGHSH, CDR2 LQKENI. CDR3: CASSPRRGDTQYF. The CDR3 bases are TGTGCCAGCTCACCCCGACGAGGAGATACGCAGTATTTT. Looking up the rest from reference TRBV18 and TRBJ2-3 gives the full variable domain: NAGVMQNPRHLVRRRGQEARLRCSPMKGHSHVYWYRQLPEEGLKFMVYLQKENIIDESGMPKERFSAEFPKEGPSILRIQQVVRGDSAAYFCASSPRRGDTQYFGPGTRLTVL.

In its sample, this clone was seen once. This chain uses TRBV4-1 with TRBJ1-1; TRBD1 aligns across 10 bases. The CDR3 consists of 15 residues. The germline V gene encodes CDR1 MGHRA and CDR2 YSYEKL. The V gene end was trimmed by 4 bases and the J gene end by 6 bases; junction bases not matched to a gene: 8. DNA for the CDR3: TGCGCCAGCAGCCCAACCGGGACAGGGGCGTCTGAAGCTTTCTTT. This sequence encodes CASSPTGTGASEAFF.

This rearrangement joins TRBV7-6 to TRBJ2-7; TRBD2 matches at 9 bases. Trimming at V came to 3 bases and at J to 5 bases, leaving 8 bases not matched to a gene. CDR3 length equals 15 residues. CDR1 is SGHVS and CDR2 is FNYEAQ in the germline V gene. The CDR3 coding sequence is TGTGCCAGCAGCTTGGCGGGAGGGCCAGGTAACGAGCAGTACTTC. Protein sequence: CASSLAGGPGNEQYF.